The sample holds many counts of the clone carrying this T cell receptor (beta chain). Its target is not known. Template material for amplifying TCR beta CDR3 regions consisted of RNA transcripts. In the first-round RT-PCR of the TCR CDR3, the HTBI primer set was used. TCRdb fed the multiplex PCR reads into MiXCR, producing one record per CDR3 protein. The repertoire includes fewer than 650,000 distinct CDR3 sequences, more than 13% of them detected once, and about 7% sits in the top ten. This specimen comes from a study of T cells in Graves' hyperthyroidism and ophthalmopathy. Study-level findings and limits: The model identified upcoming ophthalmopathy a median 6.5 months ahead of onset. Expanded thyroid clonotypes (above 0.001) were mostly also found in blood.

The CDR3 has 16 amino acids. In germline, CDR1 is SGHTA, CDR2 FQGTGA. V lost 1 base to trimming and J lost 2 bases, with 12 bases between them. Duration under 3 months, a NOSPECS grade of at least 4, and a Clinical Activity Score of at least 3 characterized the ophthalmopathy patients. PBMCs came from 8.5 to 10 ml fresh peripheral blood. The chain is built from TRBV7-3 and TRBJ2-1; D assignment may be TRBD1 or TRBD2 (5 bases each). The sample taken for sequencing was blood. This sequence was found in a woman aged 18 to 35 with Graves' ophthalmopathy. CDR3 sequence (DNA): TGTGCCAGCAGCTTAAACATCTCGGGGCCCTACAATGAGCAGTTCTTC. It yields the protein CASSLNISGPYNEQFF.